This T cell receptor beta chain was recovered during a study of blood T cell repertoires in COVID-19. Method: immunoSEQ multiplex PCR; TCRdb's copy keeps in-frame clones and lacks some. The table has a few hundred thousand clones, just over 85% seen once. CDR1 is SGHRS, CDR2 YFSETQ, per germline. The CDR3 length is 15 residues. Trimming removed 0 bases at V and 1 base at J, with 8 bases between. The source material was peripheral blood. The receptor was isolated from a man aged 45-60 years with acute or convalescent COVID-19. This rearrangement joins TRBV5-1 to TRBJ1-5; D is ambiguous. The CDR3 reads CASSLGVSSNQPQHF. CDR3 DNA sequence: TGCGCCAGCAGCTTGGGGGTTAGCAGCAATCAGCCCCAGCATTTT.